Listed below are T cell receptor beta chains from one sample, sequenced in a study of cytomegalovirus exposure and HLA in healthy donors. Here immunoSEQ multiplex PCR was the method, and the copy in TCRdb shows in-frame clones only, minus some. This sample's clone table lists 120,000 to 150,000 clones. Input material: PBMCs. The receptors were sampled from a woman aged 18 to 35 in good health and CMV-seronegative. CDR3s include the opening cysteine and the closing phenylalanine or tryptophan. The D gene is left open where the match is weak.

j_call: TRBJ2-3
v_call: TRBV29-1
d_call: -
cdr3_aa: CSVDGGRRRAFTDTQYF
cdr3_nt: TGCAGCGTTGACGGTGGGAGGAGGAGGGCTTTCACAGATACGCAGTATTTT

j_call: TRBJ2-7
v_call: TRBV7-9
d_call: -
cdr3_aa: CASVSWRVGIAYEQYF
cdr3_nt: TGTGCCAGCGTTTCTTGGAGGGTGGGGATCGCCTACGAGCAGTACTTC

j_call: TRBJ2-2
v_call: TRBV4-2
d_call: TRBD2
cdr3_aa: CASSPGLAGVNTGELFF
cdr3_nt: TGTGCCAGCAGCCCGGGACTAGCGGGAGTTAACACCGGGGAGCTGTTTTTT

j_call: TRBJ2-1
v_call: TRBV7-2
d_call: TRBD1
cdr3_aa: CASSSRQGGYNEQFF
cdr3_nt: TGTGCCAGCAGCTCGCGACAGGGGGGATACAATGAGCAGTTCTTC

j_call: TRBJ2-2
v_call: TRBV11-3
d_call: -
cdr3_aa: CASSLGGARVGELFF
cdr3_nt: TGTGCCAGCAGCTTAGGCGGGGCCAGAGTGGGGGAGCTGTTTTTT

j_call: TRBJ2-5
v_call: TRBV5-1
d_call: -
cdr3_aa: CASSLETAGSETQYF
cdr3_nt: TGCGCCAGCAGCCTTGAAACGGCAGGGTCGGAGACCCAGTACTTC

j_call: TRBJ2-1
v_call: TRBV5-1
d_call: TRBD2
cdr3_aa: CASSFTSGSFDEQFF
cdr3_nt: TGCGCCAGCAGCTTTACCAGCGGGAGTTTCGATGAGCAGTTCTTC

j_call: TRBJ2-1
v_call: TRBV7-8
d_call: TRBD2
cdr3_aa: CASSLPTGTSGNSYNEQFF
cdr3_nt: TGTGCCAGCAGCTTACCCACCGGGACTAGCGGGAACTCCTACAATGAGCAGTTCTTC

j_call: TRBJ2-5
v_call: TRBV4-1
d_call: TRBD1
cdr3_aa: CASSQEGRGQETQYF
cdr3_nt: TGCGCCAGCAGCCAAGAGGGCAGGGGGCAAGAGACCCAGTACTTC

j_call: TRBJ2-5
v_call: TRBV7-3
d_call: TRBD1
cdr3_aa: CASSTGTAETQYF
cdr3_nt: TGTGCCAGCAGCACCGGGACAGCGGAGACCCAGTACTTC

j_call: TRBJ1-4
v_call: TRBV7-9
d_call: TRBD1
cdr3_aa: CASSLVAGQVEKLFF
cdr3_nt: TGTGCCAGCAGCTTAGTGGCGGGACAGGTCGAAAAACTGTTTTTT

j_call: TRBJ2-2
v_call: TRBV25-1
d_call: TRBD1
cdr3_aa: CASSDRDRGTGELFF
cdr3_nt: TGTGCCAGCAGTGACCGGGACAGGGGCACCGGGGAGCTGTTTTTT

j_call: TRBJ1-1
v_call: TRBV4-3
d_call: -
cdr3_aa: CASSPSWRTEAFF
cdr3_nt: TGCGCCAGCAGCCCATCTTGGCGGACTGAAGCTTTCTTT

j_call: TRBJ2-1
v_call: TRBV6-1
d_call: -
cdr3_aa: CASSEQVYNEQFF
cdr3_nt: TGTGCCAGCAGTGAACAGGTGTACAATGAGCAGTTCTTC

j_call: TRBJ2-5
v_call: TRBV2
d_call: TRBD1
cdr3_aa: CASSSRTGGETQYF
cdr3_nt: TGTGCCAGCAGTTCAAGGACAGGGGGCGAGACCCAGTACTTC

j_call: TRBJ1-1
v_call: TRBV25-1
d_call: -
cdr3_aa: CASRPSGHTEAFF
cdr3_nt: TGTGCCAGCAGGCCCTCGGGTCACACTGAAGCTTTCTTT

j_call: TRBJ1-4
v_call: TRBV7-9
d_call: TRBD1
cdr3_aa: CASSSVQGTNEKLFF
cdr3_nt: TGTGCCAGCAGCTCCGTACAGGGGACTAATGAAAAACTGTTTTTT

j_call: TRBJ1-1
v_call: TRBV9
d_call: -
cdr3_aa: CASSPRTEAFF
cdr3_nt: TGTGCCAGCAGCCCTCGCACTGAAGCTTTCTTT

j_call: TRBJ1-3
v_call: TRBV11-3
d_call: -
cdr3_aa: CASRPRTETQGNTIYF
cdr3_nt: TGTGCCAGCAGACCCCGGACAGAAACCCAGGGAAACACCATATATTTT

j_call: TRBJ1-2
v_call: TRBV19
d_call: -
cdr3_aa: CASISSQNHGGYGYTF
cdr3_nt: TGTGCCAGTATTAGTAGCCAGAACCACGGGGGCTATGGCTACACCTTC

j_call: TRBJ2-1
v_call: TRBV19
d_call: TRBD2
cdr3_aa: CASSPGLARSYNEQFF
cdr3_nt: TGTGCCAGTAGTCCCGGACTAGCTCGCTCCTACAATGAGCAGTTCTTC

j_call: TRBJ1-1
v_call: TRBV6-6
d_call: -
cdr3_aa: CASSYSATVNTEAFF
cdr3_nt: TGTGCCAGCAGTTACTCGGCCACCGTGAACACTGAAGCTTTCTTT

j_call: TRBJ1-2
v_call: TRBV30
d_call: TRBD1
cdr3_aa: CAWSRGKGGNYGYTF
cdr3_nt: TGTGCCTGGAGCAGGGGGAAAGGGGGCAACTATGGCTACACCTTC

j_call: TRBJ1-1
v_call: TRBV5-6
d_call: -
cdr3_aa: CASSQNTEAFF
cdr3_nt: TGTGCCAGCAGCCAGAACACTGAAGCTTTCTTT

j_call: TRBJ2-5
v_call: TRBV19
d_call: TRBD2
cdr3_aa: CASSKASGRGETQYF
cdr3_nt: TGTGCCAGTAGTAAGGCTAGCGGGAGAGGAGAGACCCAGTACTTC

j_call: TRBJ1-2
v_call: TRBV19
d_call: -
cdr3_aa: CASMEGGIDYGYTF
cdr3_nt: TGTGCCAGTATGGAGGGGGGGATCGACTATGGCTACACCTTC

j_call: TRBJ1-4
v_call: TRBV5-1
d_call: -
cdr3_aa: CASSSLGEMGEKLFF
cdr3_nt: TGCGCCAGCAGCTCCTTAGGAGAAATGGGTGAAAAACTGTTTTTT